This TCR beta chain was recovered during a study of T cells in Graves' hyperthyroidism and ophthalmopathy. RNA transcripts yielded amplified TCR beta CDR3 regions. The HTBI primer set was used in a first-round RT-PCR of the TCR CDR3. Each CDR3 protein is one row after TCRdb ran MiXCR on the multiplex PCR reads. The table records about 700,000 distinct CDR3 sequences, 14% of them present only once. Over 18 months, lack of ophthalmopathy progression marked Graves' hyperthyroidism as stable. Germline CDR1 reads KGHSH; CDR2 reads LQKENI. There are 13 residues in the CDR3. The ends were cut back, 2 bases at V and 5 bases at J, with 6 bases in the middle. Ten or more counts support this clonotype.

The rearrangement uses TRBV18 and TRBJ2-2; D could derive from TRBD1 or TRBD2 (5 bases each). This TCR was sampled from a woman between 18 and 29 years old with Graves' hyperthyroidism. Sequencing used blood. DNA of the CDR3: TGTGCCAGCTCACCATGGGGGACCGGGGAGCTGTTTTTT. This codes for CASSPWGTGELFF.